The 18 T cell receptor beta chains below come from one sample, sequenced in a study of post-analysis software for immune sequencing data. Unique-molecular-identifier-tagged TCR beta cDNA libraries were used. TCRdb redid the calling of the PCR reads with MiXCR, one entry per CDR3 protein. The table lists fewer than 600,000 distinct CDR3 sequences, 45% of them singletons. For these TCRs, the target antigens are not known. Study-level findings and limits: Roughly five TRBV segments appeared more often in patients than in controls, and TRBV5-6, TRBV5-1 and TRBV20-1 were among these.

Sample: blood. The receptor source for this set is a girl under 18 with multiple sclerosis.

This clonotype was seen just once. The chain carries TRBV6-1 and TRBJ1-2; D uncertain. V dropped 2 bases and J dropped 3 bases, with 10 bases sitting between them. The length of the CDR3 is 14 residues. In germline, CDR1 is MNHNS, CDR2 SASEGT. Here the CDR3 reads CASSEIVGHYGYTF. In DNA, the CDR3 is TGTGCCAGCAGTGAAATAGTGGGCCACTATGGCTACACCTTC.

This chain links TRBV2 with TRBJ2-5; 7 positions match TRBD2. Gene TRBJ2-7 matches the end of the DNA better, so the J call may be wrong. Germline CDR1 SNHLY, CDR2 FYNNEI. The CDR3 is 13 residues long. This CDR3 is CASFSGTNNEQYF. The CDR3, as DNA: TGTGCCAGTTTCTCCGGGACTAATAACGAGCAGTACTTC.

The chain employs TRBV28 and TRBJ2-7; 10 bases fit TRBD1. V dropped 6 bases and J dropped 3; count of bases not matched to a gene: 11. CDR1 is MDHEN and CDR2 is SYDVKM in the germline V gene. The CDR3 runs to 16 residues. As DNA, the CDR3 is TGTGCCAGCAGCCCACTGGGGGGACAGGGGATCTACGAGCAGTACTTC. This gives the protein CASSPLGGQGIYEQYF.

CDR3 in DNA: TGTGCCAGCAGCTTGAGTGACAGATACAAACTACAGGGGGGCTACGAGCAGTACTTC. Protein sequence: CASSLSDRYKLQGGYEQYF. The genes are TRBV5-5 and TRBJ2-7; 8 positions agree with TRBD1. The CDR3 totals 19 residues. Germline lookup yields CDR1 SGHKS and CDR2 YYEKEE (reference sequence). The ends lost 1 base at V and 3 bases at J; junction bases unmatched: 18.

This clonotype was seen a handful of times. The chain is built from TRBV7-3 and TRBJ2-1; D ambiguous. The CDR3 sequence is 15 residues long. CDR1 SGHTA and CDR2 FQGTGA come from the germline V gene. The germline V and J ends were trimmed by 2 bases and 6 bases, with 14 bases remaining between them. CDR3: CASSLGPDGSNEQFF. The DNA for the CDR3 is TGTGCCAGCAGCTTAGGCCCCGACGGTAGCAATGAGCAGTTCTTC.

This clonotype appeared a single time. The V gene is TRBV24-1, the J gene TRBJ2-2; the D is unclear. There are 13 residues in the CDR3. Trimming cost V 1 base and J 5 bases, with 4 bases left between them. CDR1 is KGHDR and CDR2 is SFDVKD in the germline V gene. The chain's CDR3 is CATSDFMTGELFF. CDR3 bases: TGTGCCACCAGTGATTTTATGACCGGGGAGCTGTTTTTT.

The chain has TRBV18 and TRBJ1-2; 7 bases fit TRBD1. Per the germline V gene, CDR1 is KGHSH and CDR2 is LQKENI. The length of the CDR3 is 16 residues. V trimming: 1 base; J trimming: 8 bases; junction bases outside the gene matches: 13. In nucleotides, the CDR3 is TGTGCCAGCTCACCACGTGACAGGGCGGATTTAGGAGGCTACACCTTC. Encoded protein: CASSPRDRADLGGYTF.

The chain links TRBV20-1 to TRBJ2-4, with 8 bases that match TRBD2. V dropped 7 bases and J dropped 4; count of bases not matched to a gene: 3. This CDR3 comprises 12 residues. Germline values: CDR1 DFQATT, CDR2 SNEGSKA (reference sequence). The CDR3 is CSVGGGKNIQYF. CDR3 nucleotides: TGCAGTGTTGGCGGGGGGAAAAACATTCAGTACTTC.

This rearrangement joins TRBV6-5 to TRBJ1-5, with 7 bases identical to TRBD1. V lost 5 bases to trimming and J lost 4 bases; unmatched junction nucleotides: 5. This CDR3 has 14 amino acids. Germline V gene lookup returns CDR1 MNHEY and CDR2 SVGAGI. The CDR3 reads CASSRDSLNQPQHF. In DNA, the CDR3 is TGTGCCAGCAGTCGGGACAGCCTAAATCAGCCCCAGCATTTT.

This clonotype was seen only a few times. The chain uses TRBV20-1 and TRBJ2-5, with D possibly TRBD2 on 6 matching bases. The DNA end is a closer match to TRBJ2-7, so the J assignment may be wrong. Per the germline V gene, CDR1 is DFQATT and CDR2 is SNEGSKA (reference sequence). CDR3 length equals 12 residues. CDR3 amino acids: CSVPQGGNEQYF. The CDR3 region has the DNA TGCAGTGTGCCCCAGGGAGGAAACGAGCAGTACTTC.

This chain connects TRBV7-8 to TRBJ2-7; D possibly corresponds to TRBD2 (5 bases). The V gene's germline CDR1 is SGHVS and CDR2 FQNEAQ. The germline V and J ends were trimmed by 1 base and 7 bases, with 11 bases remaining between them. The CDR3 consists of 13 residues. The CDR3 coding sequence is TGTGCCAGCAGCTTAGACGGGGTTGGGGAGCAGTACTTC. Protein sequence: CASSLDGVGEQYF.

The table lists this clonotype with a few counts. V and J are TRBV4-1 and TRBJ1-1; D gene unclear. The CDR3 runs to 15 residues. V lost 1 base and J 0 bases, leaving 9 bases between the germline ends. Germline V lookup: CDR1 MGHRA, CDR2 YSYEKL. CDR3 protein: CASSQVGGMNTEAFF. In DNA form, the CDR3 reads TGCGCCAGCAGCCAAGTCGGTGGGATGAACACTGAAGCTTTCTTT.

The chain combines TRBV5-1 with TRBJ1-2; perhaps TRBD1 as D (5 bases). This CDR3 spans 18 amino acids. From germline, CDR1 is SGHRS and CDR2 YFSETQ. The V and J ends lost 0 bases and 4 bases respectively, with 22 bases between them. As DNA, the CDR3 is TGCGCCAGCAGCTTGGGACTTGGGACGGTGAACAAAAGCTATGGCTACACCTTC. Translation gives CASSLGLGTVNKSYGYTF.

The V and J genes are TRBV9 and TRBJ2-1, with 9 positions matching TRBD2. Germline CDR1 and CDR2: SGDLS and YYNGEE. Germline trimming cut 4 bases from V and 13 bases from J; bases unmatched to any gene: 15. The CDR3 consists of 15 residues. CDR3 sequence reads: CASSPRSSGARFQFF. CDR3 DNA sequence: TGTGCCAGCAGCCCCCGGTCTAGCGGGGCTCGTTTCCAGTTCTTC.

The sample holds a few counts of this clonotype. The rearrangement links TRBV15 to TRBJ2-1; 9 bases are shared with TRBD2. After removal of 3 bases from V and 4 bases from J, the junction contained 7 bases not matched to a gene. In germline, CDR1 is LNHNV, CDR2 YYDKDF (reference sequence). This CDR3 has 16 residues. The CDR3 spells CATSRDSGGGYNEQFF. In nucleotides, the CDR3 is TGTGCCACCAGCAGGGATAGCGGGGGAGGTTACAATGAGCAGTTCTTC.

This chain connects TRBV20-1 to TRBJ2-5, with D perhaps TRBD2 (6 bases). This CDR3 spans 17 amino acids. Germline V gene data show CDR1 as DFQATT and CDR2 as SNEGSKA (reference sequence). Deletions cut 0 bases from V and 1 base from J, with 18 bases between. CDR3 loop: CSARDMNGRTTQETQYF. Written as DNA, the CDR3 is TGCAGTGCTAGAGATATGAACGGGAGAACCACCCAAGAGACCCAGTACTTC.

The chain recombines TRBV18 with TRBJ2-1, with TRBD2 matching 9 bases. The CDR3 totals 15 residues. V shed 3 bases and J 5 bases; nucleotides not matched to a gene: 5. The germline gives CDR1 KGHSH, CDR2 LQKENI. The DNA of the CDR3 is TGTGCCAGCTCACCCATGACTAGCGGAAACAATGAGCAGTTCTTC. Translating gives CASSPMTSGNNEQFF. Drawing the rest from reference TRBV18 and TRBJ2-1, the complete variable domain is NAGVMQNPRHLVRRRGQEARLRCSPMKGHSHVYWYRQLPEEGLKFMVYLQKENIIDESGMPKERFSAEFPKEGPSILRIQQVVRGDSAAYFCASSPMTSGNNEQFFGPGTRLTVL.

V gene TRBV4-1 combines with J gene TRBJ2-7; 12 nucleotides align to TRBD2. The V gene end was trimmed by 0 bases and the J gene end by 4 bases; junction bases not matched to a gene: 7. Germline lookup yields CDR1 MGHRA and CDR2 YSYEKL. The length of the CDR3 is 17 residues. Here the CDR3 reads CASSQERTSGMRYEQYF. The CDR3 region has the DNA TGCGCCAGCAGCCAAGAGAGGACTAGCGGGATGAGGTACGAGCAGTACTTC.